The rows below give T cell receptor beta chains drawn from one sample of a study of blood T cell repertoires in COVID-19. The repertoire was sequenced with immunoSEQ multiplex PCR; TCRdb's copy has only in-frame clones and lacks some. The sample includes some 50,000 clones, approximately 80% seen only once; the top ten take 7.3%. Source material: peripheral blood. The receptor source for this set is a man in his forties with acute or convalescent COVID-19. The CDR3 runs from the conserved cysteine through the conserved F or W. The D gene is left open where the match is weak. Size tells how often a clone was seen (once, few, many) or the class of an expanded clone, and some rows leave it out.

few TRBJ2-7 TRBV10-3 TRBD2 TGTGCCATCACCGGGACTAGTAGGGAGCAGTACTTC CAITGTSREQYF
once TRBJ1-2 TRBV12-3/TRBV12-4 NA TGTGCCAGCAGTTCGAGAGGAGCCTATGGCTACACCTTC CASSSRGAYGYTF
NA TRBJ1-3 TRBV28 TRBD1 TGTGCCAGCAGTTGGGGACAGGGCTCTGGAAACACCATATATTTT CASSWGQGSGNTIYF
few TRBJ2-7 TRBV14 NA TGTGCCAGCAGCCAAAGGGGGGGAAGCTCCGAGCAGTACTTC CASSQRGGSSEQYF
NA TRBJ2-5 TRBV4-1 NA TGCGCCAGCAGCCAAGAAGGGGTTAGCAGAGAGACCCAGTACTTC CASSQEGVSRETQYF
NA TRBJ2-3 TRBV5-1 TRBD2 TGCGCCAGCAGCGTAACTAGCGGGTTCGCAGATACGCAGTATTTT CASSVTSGFADTQYF
once TRBJ1-2 TRBV28 NA TGTGCCAGCAGTTTCGGGGTTGGCGGCTACACCTTC CASSFGVGGYTF
NA TRBJ2-5 TRBV5-1 NA TGCGCCAGCAGCTTGGTACGACAGGGAGGCCAAGAGACCCAGTACTTC CASSLVRQGGQETQYF
NA TRBJ1-2 TRBV24-1 NA TGTGCCACCAGTGATTTTACCAGGGAAAATGGCTACACCTTC CATSDFTRENGYTF
NA TRBJ1-5 TRBV27 TRBD1 TGTGCCAGCAGTCACCGGGACAGGGATCAGCCCCAGCATTTT CASSHRDRDQPQHF
NA TRBJ1-1 TRBV3-1/TRBV3-2 NA TGTGCCAGCAGCCTGGGGGGGGCGAACACTGAAGCTTTCTTT CASSLGGANTEAFF
NA TRBJ2-7 TRBV4-2 NA TGTGCCAGCAGCCAAGAATCGGTGGCTCAGGGGGGCTACGAGCAGTACTTC CASSQESVAQGGYEQYF
NA TRBJ2-3 TRBV7-8 TRBD1 TGTGCCAGCGGGGCCGACAGGGGGACAGATACGCAGTATTTT CASGADRGTDTQYF
NA TRBJ2-5 TRBV24-1 TRBD2 TGTGCCACCAGTGACCCCGGACTAGCGGACCAAGAGACCCAGTACTTC CATSDPGLADQETQYF
NA TRBJ1-1 TRBV12-3/TRBV12-4 NA TGTGCCAGCAGTTTCCGAGAGCGAAGCTTTTTT CASSFRERSFF
once TRBJ1-6 TRBV6-6 NA TGTGCCAGCAGCCGTAATTCACCCCTCCACTTT CASSRNSPLHF
NA TRBJ1-1 TRBV9 NA TGTGCCAGCAGCGTAGCTACTCGATCTTCGGGAAACACTGAAGCTTTCTTT CASSVATRSSGNTEAFF
NA TRBJ1-3 TRBV19 NA TGTGCCAGTACCCTAATGTACTCTGGAAACACCATATATTTT CASTLMYSGNTIYF
NA TRBJ1-3 TRBV7-2 NA TGTGCCAGCAGCGCCGCGGGGGTAGGCTCTGGAAACACCATATATTTT CASSAAGVGSGNTIYF
NA TRBJ2-5 TRBV7-2 TRBD1 TGTGCCAGCAGCTCCACAGGGGGCTCAGAGACCCAGTACTTC CASSSTGGSETQYF
NA TRBJ1-4 TRBV19 TRBD1 TGTGCCAGTAGTACCGACAGGGTAACTAATGAAAAACTGTTTTTT CASSTDRVTNEKLFF
NA TRBJ2-2 TRBV18 TRBD1 TGTGCCAGCTCAAACCGGGACAGCACCGGGGAGCTGTTTTTT CASSNRDSTGELFF
few TRBJ1-4 TRBV5-1 NA TGCGCCAGCAGCTCTGACAGTTCAACTAATGAAAAACTGTTTTTT CASSSDSSTNEKLFF
few TRBJ1-1 TRBV12-3/TRBV12-4 TRBD1 TGTGCCAGCAAGGGACAGATGAACACTGAAGCTTTCTTT CASKGQMNTEAFF
NA TRBJ2-2 TRBV7-6 TRBD2 TGTGCCAGCAGCGCCGGACTAGCGGGGTCCGGGGAGCTGTTTTTT CASSAGLAGSGELFF
NA TRBJ2-3 TRBV9 NA TGTGCCAGCAGCGTACAGTCTTCCACAGATACGCAGTATTTT CASSVQSSTDTQYF
NA TRBJ1-4 TRBV4-2 NA TGTGCCAGCAGCCAAGGGGGGCTAACTAATGAAAAACTGTTTTTT CASSQGGLTNEKLFF
NA TRBJ2-7 TRBV19 NA TGTGCCAGTAGTATAATAAACAGCTACGAGCAGTACTTC CASSIINSYEQYF
NA TRBJ2-7 TRBV29-1 NA TGCAGCGTCCGGACACAAGCCTACGAGCAGTACTTC CSVRTQAYEQYF
NA TRBJ2-5 TRBV9 NA TGTGCCAGCAGCGTAGCGGCAGGGAAGATCGAGACCCAGTACTTC CASSVAAGKIETQYF
NA TRBJ1-6 TRBV19 NA TGTGCCAGTAGTATTAATGGGGGGACACCCCTCCACTTT CASSINGGTPLHF
NA TRBJ1-2 TRBV29-1 NA TGCAGCGGCGGAGGGGCTAACTATGGCTACACCTTC CSGGGANYGYTF
NA TRBJ2-2 TRBV9 NA TGTGCCAGCAGCCCTTCGGACAGACCCACCGGGGAGCTGTTTTTT CASSPSDRPTGELFF
NA TRBJ1-2 TRBV28 NA TGTGCCAGCAGCACAGGTACCTATGGCTACACCTTC CASSTGTYGYTF
once TRBJ1-2 TRBV3-1/TRBV3-2 NA TGTGCCAGCAGCCAAGAGTTTGGGGGCGCAGGTGGCTACACCTTC CASSQEFGGAGGYTF
NA TRBJ2-7 TRBV11-3 NA TGTGCCAGCAGCTTAGGCGGGGAAGAGCAGTACTTC CASSLGGEEQYF
NA TRBJ2-5 TRBV6-6 NA TGTGCCAGCAGTACAGGACAGAAGGGGTTACAAGAGACCCAGTACTTC CASSTGQKGLQETQYF
once TRBJ2-5 TRBV24-1 NA TGTGCCACCAGTGATTTTAAGACCCAGTACTTC CATSDFKTQYF